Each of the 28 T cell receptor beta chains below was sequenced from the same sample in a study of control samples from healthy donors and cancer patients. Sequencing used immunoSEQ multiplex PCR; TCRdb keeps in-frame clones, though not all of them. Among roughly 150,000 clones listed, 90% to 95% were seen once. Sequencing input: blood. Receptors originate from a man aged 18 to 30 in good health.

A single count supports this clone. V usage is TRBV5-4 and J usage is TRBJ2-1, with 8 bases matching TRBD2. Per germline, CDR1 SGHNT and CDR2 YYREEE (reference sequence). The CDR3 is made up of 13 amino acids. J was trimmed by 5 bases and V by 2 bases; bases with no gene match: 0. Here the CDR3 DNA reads TGTGCCAGCAGCTTTAGCGGGAACAATGAGCAGTTCTTC. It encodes CASSFSGNNEQFF.

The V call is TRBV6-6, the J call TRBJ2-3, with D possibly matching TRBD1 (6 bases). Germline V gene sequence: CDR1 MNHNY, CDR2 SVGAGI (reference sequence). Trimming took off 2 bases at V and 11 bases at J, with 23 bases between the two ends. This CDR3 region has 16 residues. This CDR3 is CASSYPRRTELFRQYF. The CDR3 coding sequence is TGTGCCAGCAGTTACCCGCGTCGGACAGAGCTTTTCAGGCAGTATTTT.

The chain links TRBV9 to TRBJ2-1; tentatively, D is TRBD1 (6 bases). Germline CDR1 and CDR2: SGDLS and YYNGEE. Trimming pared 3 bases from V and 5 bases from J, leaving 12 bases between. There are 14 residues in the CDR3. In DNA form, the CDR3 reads TGTGCCAGCAGCGCCACCGGACAGCACAATGAGCAGTTCTTC. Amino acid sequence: CASSATGQHNEQFF.

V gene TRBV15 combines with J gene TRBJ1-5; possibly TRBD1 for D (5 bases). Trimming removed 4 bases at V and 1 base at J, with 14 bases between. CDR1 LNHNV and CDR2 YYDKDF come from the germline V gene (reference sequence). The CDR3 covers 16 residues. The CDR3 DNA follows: TGTGCCACCAGCACGGGGGTAGGGTTGAGCAATCAGCCCCAGCATTTT. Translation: CATSTGVGLSNQPQHF.

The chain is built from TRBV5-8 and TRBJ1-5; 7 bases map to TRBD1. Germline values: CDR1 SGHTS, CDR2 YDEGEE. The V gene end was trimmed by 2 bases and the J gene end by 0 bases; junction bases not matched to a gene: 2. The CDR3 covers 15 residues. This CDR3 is CASSFRGYSNQPQHF. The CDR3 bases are TGTGCCAGCAGCTTCAGGGGGTATAGCAATCAGCCCCAGCATTTT.

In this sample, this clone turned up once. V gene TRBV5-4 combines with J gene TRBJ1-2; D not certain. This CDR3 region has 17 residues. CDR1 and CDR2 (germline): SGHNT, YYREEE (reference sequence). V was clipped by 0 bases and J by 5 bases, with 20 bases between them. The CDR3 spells CASSLGAYGLIEYGYTF. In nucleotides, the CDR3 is TGTGCCAGCAGCTTGGGGGCTTACGGCCTCATTGAATATGGCTACACCTTC.

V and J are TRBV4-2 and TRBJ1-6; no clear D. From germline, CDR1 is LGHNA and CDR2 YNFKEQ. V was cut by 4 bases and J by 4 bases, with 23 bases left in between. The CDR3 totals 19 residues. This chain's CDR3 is CASSRWVVRTEAYNSPLHF. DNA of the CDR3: TGTGCCAGCAGCCGATGGGTAGTAAGGACGGAGGCTTATAATTCACCCCTCCACTTT.

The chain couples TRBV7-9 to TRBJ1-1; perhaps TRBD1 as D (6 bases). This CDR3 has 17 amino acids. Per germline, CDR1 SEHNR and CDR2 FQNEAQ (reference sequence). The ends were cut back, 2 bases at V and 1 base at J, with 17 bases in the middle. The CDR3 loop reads CASSLRGGNFGNTEAFF. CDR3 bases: TGTGCCAGCAGCTTAAGAGGGGGAAATTTCGGGAACACTGAAGCTTTCTTT.

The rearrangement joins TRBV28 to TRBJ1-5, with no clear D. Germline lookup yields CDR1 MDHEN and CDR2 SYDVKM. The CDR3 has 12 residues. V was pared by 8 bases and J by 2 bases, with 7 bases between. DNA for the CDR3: TGTGCCAGCGTAAGGGGCAATCAGCCCCAGCATTTT. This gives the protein CASVRGNQPQHF. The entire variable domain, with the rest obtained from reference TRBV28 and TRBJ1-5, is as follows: DVKVTQSSRYLVKRTGEKVFLECVQDMDHENMFWYRQDPGLGLRLIYFSYDVKMKEKGDIPEGYSVSREKKERFSLILESASTNQTSMYLCASVRGNQPQHFGDGTRLSIL.

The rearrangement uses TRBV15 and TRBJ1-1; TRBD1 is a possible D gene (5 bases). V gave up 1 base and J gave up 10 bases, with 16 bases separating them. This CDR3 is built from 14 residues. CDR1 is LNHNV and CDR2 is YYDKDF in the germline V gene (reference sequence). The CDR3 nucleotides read TGTGCCACCAGCAGAGTAGGAATGGGACGTGTAGCTTTCTTT. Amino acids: CATSRVGMGRVAFF.

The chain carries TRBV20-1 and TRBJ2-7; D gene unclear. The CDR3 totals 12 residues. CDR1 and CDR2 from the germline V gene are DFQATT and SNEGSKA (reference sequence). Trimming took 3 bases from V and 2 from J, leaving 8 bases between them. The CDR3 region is CSASANTYEQYF. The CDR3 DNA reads TGCAGTGCTAGTGCGAATACCTACGAGCAGTACTTC.

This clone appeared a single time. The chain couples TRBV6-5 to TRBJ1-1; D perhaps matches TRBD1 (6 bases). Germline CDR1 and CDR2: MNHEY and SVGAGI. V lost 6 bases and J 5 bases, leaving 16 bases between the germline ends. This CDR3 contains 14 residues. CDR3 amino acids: CASSQTGGLTEAFF. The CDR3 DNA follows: TGTGCCAGCAGCCAAACCGGGGGCCTTACTGAAGCTTTCTTT.

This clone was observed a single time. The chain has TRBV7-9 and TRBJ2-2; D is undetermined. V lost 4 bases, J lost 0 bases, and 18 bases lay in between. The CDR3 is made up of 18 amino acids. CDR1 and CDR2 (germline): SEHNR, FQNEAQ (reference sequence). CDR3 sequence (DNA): TGTGCCAGCAGCTCCCCCCGGACCCCAAATCCGAACACCGGGGAGCTGTTTTTT. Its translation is CASSSPRTPNPNTGELFF.

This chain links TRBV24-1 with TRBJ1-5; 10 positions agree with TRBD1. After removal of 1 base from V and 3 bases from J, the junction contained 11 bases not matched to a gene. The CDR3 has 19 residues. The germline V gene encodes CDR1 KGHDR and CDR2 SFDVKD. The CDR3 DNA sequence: TGTGCCACCAGTGATTTACGGGACAGGGGTCCTCCTCCCAATCAGCCCCAGCATTTT. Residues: CATSDLRDRGPPPNQPQHF.

This CDR3 reads CAWSQGGGYSNQPQHF. In nucleotides, the CDR3 is TGTGCCTGGAGTCAGGGAGGAGGGTATAGCAATCAGCCCCAGCATTTT. The chain employs TRBV30 and TRBJ1-5, with D possibly matching TRBD1 (5 bases). Germline lookup yields CDR1 GTSNPN and CDR2 SVGIG (reference sequence). CDR3 length equals 16 residues. Trimming took off 2 bases at V and 0 bases at J, with 14 bases between the two ends.

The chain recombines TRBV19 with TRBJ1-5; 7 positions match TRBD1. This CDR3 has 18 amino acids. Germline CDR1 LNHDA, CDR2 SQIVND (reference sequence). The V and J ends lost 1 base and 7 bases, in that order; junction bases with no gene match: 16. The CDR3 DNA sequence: TGTGCCAGTAGTATAGGGCGCATTCGACAGGGAACCCACCAGCCCCAGCATTTT. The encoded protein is CASSIGRIRQGTHQPQHF.

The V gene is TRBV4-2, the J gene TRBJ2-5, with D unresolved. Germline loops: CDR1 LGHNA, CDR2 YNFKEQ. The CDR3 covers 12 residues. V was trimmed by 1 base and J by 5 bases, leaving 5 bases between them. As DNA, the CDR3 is TGTGCCAGCAGCCAAGGGTCGGAGACCCAGTACTTC. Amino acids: CASSQGSETQYF.

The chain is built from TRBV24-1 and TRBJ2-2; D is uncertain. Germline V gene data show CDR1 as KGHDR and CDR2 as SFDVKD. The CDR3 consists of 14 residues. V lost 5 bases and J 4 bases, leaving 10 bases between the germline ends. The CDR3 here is CATSGQLRTGELFF. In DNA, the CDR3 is TGTGCCACCAGTGGGCAGTTGCGCACCGGGGAGCTGTTTTTT.

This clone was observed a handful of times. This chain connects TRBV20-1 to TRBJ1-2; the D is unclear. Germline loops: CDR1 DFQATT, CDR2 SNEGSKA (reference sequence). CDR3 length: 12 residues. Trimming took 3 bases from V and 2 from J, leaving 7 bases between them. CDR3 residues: CSASSGNYGYTF. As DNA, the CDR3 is TGCAGTGCTAGTTCGGGGAACTATGGCTACACCTTC.

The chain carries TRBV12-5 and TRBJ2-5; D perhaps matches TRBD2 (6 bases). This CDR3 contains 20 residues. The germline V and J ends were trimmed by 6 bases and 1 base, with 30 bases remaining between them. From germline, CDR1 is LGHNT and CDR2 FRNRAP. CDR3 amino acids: CASGSVVADRAGQIQETQYF. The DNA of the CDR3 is TGTGCTAGTGGGTCGGTGGTGGCGGATCGAGCGGGCCAAATCCAAGAGACCCAGTACTTC.

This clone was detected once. In DNA form, the CDR3 reads TGTGCCAGCAGCTTGATGGGATTTCCCTCCGAGCAGTACTTC. This sequence encodes CASSLMGFPSEQYF. V gene TRBV5-4 combines with J gene TRBJ2-7, with D uncertain. There are 14 residues in the CDR3. The V end lost 1 base, the J end lost 6 bases, and 14 bases lay between the germline ends. Germline-derived CDR1 and CDR2 are SGHNT and YYREEE (reference sequence).

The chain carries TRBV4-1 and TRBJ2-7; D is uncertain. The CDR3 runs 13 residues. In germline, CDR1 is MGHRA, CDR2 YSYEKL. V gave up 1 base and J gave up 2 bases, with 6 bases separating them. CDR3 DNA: TGCGCCAGCAGCCAAGCCCCCGCCTACGAGCAGTACTTC. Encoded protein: CASSQAPAYEQYF.

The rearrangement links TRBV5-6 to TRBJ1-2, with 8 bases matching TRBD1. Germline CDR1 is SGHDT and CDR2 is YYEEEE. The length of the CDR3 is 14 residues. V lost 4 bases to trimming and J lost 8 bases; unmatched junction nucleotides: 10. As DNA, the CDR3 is TGTGCCAGCAGCCGCATGACAGGGGTCTTGGGCTACACCTTC. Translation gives CASSRMTGVLGYTF.

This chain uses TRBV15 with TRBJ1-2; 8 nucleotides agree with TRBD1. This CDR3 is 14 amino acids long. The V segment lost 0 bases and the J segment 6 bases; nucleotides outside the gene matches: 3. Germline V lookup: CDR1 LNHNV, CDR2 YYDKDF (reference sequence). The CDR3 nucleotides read TGTGCCACCAGCAGAGACGCGACAGGGGATGGCTACACCTTC. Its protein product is CATSRDATGDGYTF.

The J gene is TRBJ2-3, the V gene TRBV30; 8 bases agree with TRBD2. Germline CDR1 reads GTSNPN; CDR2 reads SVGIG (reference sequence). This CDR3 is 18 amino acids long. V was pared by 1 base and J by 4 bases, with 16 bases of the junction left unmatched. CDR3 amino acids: CAWSEGGGRRGIPDTQYF. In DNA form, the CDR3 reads TGTGCCTGGAGTGAGGGCGGGGGGCGGCGGGGAATCCCAGATACGCAGTATTTT.

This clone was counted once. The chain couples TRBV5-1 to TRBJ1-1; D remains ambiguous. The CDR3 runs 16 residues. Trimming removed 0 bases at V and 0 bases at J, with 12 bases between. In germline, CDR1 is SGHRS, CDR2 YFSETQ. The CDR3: CASSLVGGQMNTEAFF. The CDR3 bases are TGCGCCAGCAGCTTGGTCGGTGGGCAGATGAACACTGAAGCTTTCTTT.

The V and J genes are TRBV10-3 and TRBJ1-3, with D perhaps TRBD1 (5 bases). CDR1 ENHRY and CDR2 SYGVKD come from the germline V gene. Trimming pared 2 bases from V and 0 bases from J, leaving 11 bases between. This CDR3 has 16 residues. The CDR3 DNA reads TGTGCCATCAGTGAGGGCAGGGCCTCCTCTGGAAACACCATATATTTT. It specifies CAISEGRASSGNTIYF.

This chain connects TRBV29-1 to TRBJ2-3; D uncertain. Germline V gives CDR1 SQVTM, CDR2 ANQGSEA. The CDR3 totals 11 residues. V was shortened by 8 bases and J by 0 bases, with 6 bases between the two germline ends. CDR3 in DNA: TGCAGCACTCGGAGCACAGATACGCAGTATTTT. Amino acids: CSTRSTDTQYF.